One and the same sample provided the 27 T cell receptor beta chains below, sequenced in a study of memory CD4+ T cells and cytomegalovirus serostatus. Some clones are missing from TCRdb's copy, which holds only in-frame ones; the method was immunoSEQ multiplex PCR. The sample includes tens of thousands of clones, roughly three quarters seen only once; the top ten take approximately 4.8%. The sort gate was single viable CD3+CD4+CD8-CD45RO+ cells for memory CD4+ T cells. Sequences were obtained from memory CD4+ T cells from blood. These receptors came from an adult in good health and CMV-seropositive.

The chain carries TRBV6-5 and TRBJ2-3; D might be TRBD2 (5 bases). Per germline, CDR1 MNHEY and CDR2 SVGAGI. Trimming removed 7 bases at V and 5 bases at J, with 19 bases between. The CDR3 contains 15 residues. The chain's CDR3 is CASTSRAAGRDTQYF. The CDR3 bases are TGTGCCAGCACCTCCCGAGCGGCAGGAAGAGATACGCAGTATTTT.

The gene calls are TRBV2 and TRBJ2-5; TRBD2 agrees at 8 bases. The V segment lost 0 bases and the J segment 3 bases; nucleotides outside the gene matches: 3. Germline CDR1 SNHLY, CDR2 FYNNEI. The CDR3 length is 15 residues. The CDR3 is CASSEAIAGKETQYF. The CDR3 region has the DNA TGTGCCAGCAGTGAAGCTATAGCGGGGAAAGAGACCCAGTACTTC.

J is TRBJ2-3 and V is TRBV6-1; D remains unclear. V lost 0 bases and J lost 7, with 8 bases in between. Germline CDR1 MNHNS, CDR2 SASEGT. The CDR3 loop spans 13 amino acids. The CDR3 sequence: CASSEASGHTQYF. CDR3 nucleotide sequence: TGTGCCAGCAGTGAAGCTTCCGGCCATACGCAGTATTTT.

The rearrangement links TRBV2 to TRBJ1-4; 9 bases match TRBD1. With 6 bases clipped from V and 8 bases from J, the junction kept 10 bases outside the gene matches. The length of the CDR3 is 15 residues. Germline V gene lookup returns CDR1 SNHLY and CDR2 FYNNEI. For the CDR3, the DNA is TGTGCCAGCAGCCCAAGGGGGACAGGGACCGAAAAACTGTTTTTT. This gives the protein CASSPRGTGTEKLFF. Full variable domain (remainder filled in from reference TRBV2 and TRBJ1-4): EPEVTQTPSHQVTQMGQEVILRCVPISNHLYFYWYRQILGQKVEFLVSFYNNEISEKSEIFDDQFSVERPDGSNFTLKIRSTKLEDSAMYFCASSPRGTGTEKLFFGSGTQLSVL.

This chain joins TRBV28 and TRBJ1-2, with a possible D match to TRBD1 (5 bases). The ends were cut back, 3 bases at V and 4 bases at J, with 9 bases in the middle. Germline values: CDR1 MDHEN, CDR2 SYDVKM. CDR3 length: 13 residues. The CDR3 nucleotides are TGTGCCAGCAGTTTGCGGGGGTTCTATGGCTACACCTTC. Encoded protein: CASSLRGFYGYTF.

The gene calls are TRBV7-9 and TRBJ2-7; no definite D call. The V end lost 5 bases, the J end lost 7 bases, and 12 bases lay between the germline ends. The CDR3 is made up of 12 amino acids. Looked up from germline, CDR1 is SEHNR and CDR2 is FQNEAQ (reference sequence). CDR3 coding DNA: TGTGCCAGCAGCCACGAGATGGATGAGCAGTACTTC. Its protein product is CASSHEMDEQYF.

The chain links TRBV9 to TRBJ2-3, with D perhaps given as TRBD1 or TRBD2 (6 bases each). V was clipped by 4 bases and J by 3 bases, with 15 bases between them. This CDR3 is built from 15 residues. Germline lookup yields CDR1 SGDLS and CDR2 YYNGEE. CDR3 DNA: TGTGCCAGCAGCAAGGGGGTAGCGGAGACAGATACGCAGTATTTT. Amino acid sequence: CASSKGVAETDTQYF.

The genes are TRBV5-4 and TRBJ1-4, with unresolved D. This CDR3 region has 14 residues. The germline CDR1 and CDR2 sequences are SGHNT and YYREEE (reference sequence). Trimming stripped 5 bases from V and 4 bases from J, with 12 bases between. In nucleotides, the CDR3 is TGTGCCAGCAGTTACACCGGGGATAATGAAAAACTGTTTTTT. It encodes CASSYTGDNEKLFF.

The V and J genes are TRBV27 and TRBJ2-2; 7 bases agree with TRBD2. The CDR3 totals 18 residues. After removal of 3 bases from V and 4 bases from J, the junction contained 14 bases not matched to a gene. Germline assignment: CDR1 MNHEY and CDR2 SMNVEV (reference sequence). The CDR3 DNA is TGTGCCAGCAGTTTTCGACGCCCCGGGACTACAGGCACCGGGGAGCTGTTTTTT. It encodes CASSFRRPGTTGTGELFF.

V and J are TRBV5-6 and TRBJ1-1; 7 nucleotides align to TRBD1. Trimming took 5 bases from V and 3 from J; bases not matched to a gene: 7. The CDR3 length is 14 residues. CDR1 is SGHDT, CDR2 YYEEEE, per germline. The CDR3 DNA sequence: TGTGCCAGCAGGAGGACAGGTTCGGACACTGAAGCTTTCTTT. This sequence encodes CASRRTGSDTEAFF. Together with reference TRBV5-6 and TRBJ1-1, the CDR3 gives the full variable domain: DAGVTQSPTHLIKTRGQQVTLRCSPKSGHDTVSWYQQALGQGPQFIFQYYEEEERQRGNFPDRFSGHQFPNYSSELNVNALLLGDSALYLCASRRTGSDTEAFFGQGTRLTVV.

The chain is built from TRBV7-8 and TRBJ1-1; D call uncertain. The germline gives CDR1 SGHVS, CDR2 FQNEAQ. This CDR3 is built from 15 residues. With 5 bases removed from V and 4 bases from J, the gap between germline ends came to 17 bases. DNA for the CDR3: TGTGCCAGCAGCCGTTTCAGGTCGCAGTCCACTGAAGCTTTCTTT. It yields the protein CASSRFRSQSTEAFF. The whole variable domain, remainder taken from reference TRBV7-8 and TRBJ1-1, is GAGVSQSPRYKVAKRGQDVALRCDPISGHVSLFWYQQALGQGPEFLTYFQNEAQLDKSGLPSDRFFAERPEGSVSTLKIQRTQQEDSAVYLCASSRFRSQSTEAFFGQGTRLTVV.

The chain combines TRBV5-1 with TRBJ2-5; unclear D gene. This CDR3 is built from 13 residues. V shed 2 bases and J shed 1 base, with 6 bases lying between them. Germline loops: CDR1 SGHRS, CDR2 YFSETQ. Here the CDR3 DNA reads TGCGCCAGCAGCTTCGGCAGCCAAGAGACCCAGTACTTC. Protein: CASSFGSQETQYF.

V is TRBV4-3 and J is TRBJ1-4, with TRBD1 matching over 7 bases. Germline assignment: CDR1 LGHNA and CDR2 YSLEER. The CDR3 length is 15 residues. The V gene end was trimmed by 1 base and the J gene end by 8 bases; junction bases not matched to a gene: 7. CDR3: CASSQGDRAWEKLFF. The CDR3 DNA follows: TGCGCCAGCAGCCAAGGCGACAGGGCTTGGGAAAAACTGTTTTTT.

The rearrangement joins TRBV5-6 to TRBJ2-2, with D uncertain. Trimming removed 4 bases from V and 6 bases from J, with 13 bases in between. Per germline, CDR1 SGHDT and CDR2 YYEEEE. The CDR3 contains 14 residues. The CDR3 sequence is CASSPGPSPGELFF. CDR3 in DNA: TGTGCCAGCAGCCCCGGACCTTCCCCCGGGGAGCTGTTTTTT. Complete variable domain (other parts from reference TRBV5-6 and TRBJ2-2): DAGVTQSPTHLIKTRGQQVTLRCSPKSGHDTVSWYQQALGQGPQFIFQYYEEEERQRGNFPDRFSGHQFPNYSSELNVNALLLGDSALYLCASSPGPSPGELFFGEGSRLTVL.

The chain is built from TRBV7-2 and TRBJ2-3, with D hard to call. The CDR3 length is 14 residues. Looked up from germline, CDR1 is SGHTA and CDR2 is FQGNSA. V dropped 5 bases and J dropped 5 bases, with 14 bases sitting between them. The DNA of the CDR3 is TGTGCCAGCAGCCCAGAGGTCTCCGGAGATACGCAGTATTTT. It encodes CASSPEVSGDTQYF.

This chain joins TRBV19 and TRBJ1-4; D might be TRBD1 (6 bases). Germline V gene lookup returns CDR1 LNHDA and CDR2 SQIVND (reference sequence). V lost 5 bases, J lost 4 bases, and 20 bases lay in between. CDR3 length: 17 residues. The CDR3 region is CASSPDKQGADNEKLFF. The CDR3 DNA reads TGTGCCAGTAGTCCCGACAAACAGGGTGCGGATAATGAAAAACTGTTTTTT.

The rearrangement links TRBV11-2 to TRBJ2-3; the D is unclear. CDR1 and CDR2 (germline): SGHAT, FQNNGV. The CDR3 runs 13 residues. Trimming cost V 2 bases and J 5 bases, with 8 bases left between them. The CDR3 region has the DNA TGTGCCAGCAGCTTAAGCACGCGAGATACGCAGTATTTT. Residues: CASSLSTRDTQYF.

This rearrangement joins TRBV20-1 to TRBJ1-1; a weak D match, TRBD1 (5 bases). V lost 4 bases to trimming and J lost 11 bases, with 14 bases between them. Germline-derived CDR1 and CDR2 are DFQATT and SNEGSKA (reference sequence). The CDR3 has 11 residues. The CDR3 DNA reads TGCAGTGCTACTCGACAGCTAGAGGCTTTCTTT. It yields the protein CSATRQLEAFF.

V and J are TRBV5-1 and TRBJ2-7, with D perhaps matching TRBD1 or TRBD2 (6 bases each). In germline, CDR1 is SGHRS, CDR2 YFSETQ. This CDR3 is built from 13 residues. Trimming removed 2 bases at V and 7 bases at J, with 13 bases between. The CDR3, as DNA: TGCGCCAGCAGCTTTGGGGGGCGTGAGGAGCAGTACTTC. Translation: CASSFGGREEQYF.

This chain links TRBV18 with TRBJ1-1; 8 bases match TRBD1. With V trimmed by 5 bases and J by 1 base, 3 bases remained unmatched. The CDR3 length is 14 residues. The germline V gene encodes CDR1 KGHSH and CDR2 LQKENI. CDR3 protein: CASSTDRGNTEAFF. Written as DNA, the CDR3 is TGTGCCAGCTCAACTGACAGGGGGAACACTGAAGCTTTCTTT. Complete variable domain (other parts from reference TRBV18 and TRBJ1-1): NAGVMQNPRHLVRRRGQEARLRCSPMKGHSHVYWYRQLPEEGLKFMVYLQKENIIDESGMPKERFSAEFPKEGPSILRIQQVVRGDSAAYFCASSTDRGNTEAFFGQGTRLTVV.

This clone was observed once. The gene calls are TRBV15 and TRBJ2-3; the D is unclear. The V gene lost 0 bases and the J gene lost 6 bases, with 10 bases spanning the gap. Germline CDR1 and CDR2: LNHNV and YYDKDF (reference sequence). CDR3 length equals 14 residues. The CDR3 here is CATSRDPDGDTQYF. CDR3 in DNA: TGTGCCACCAGCAGAGACCCCGACGGGGATACGCAGTATTTT.

The chain links TRBV7-6 to TRBJ1-3; D unresolved. This CDR3 contains 15 residues. V lost 5 bases, J lost 9 bases, and 20 bases lay in between. CDR1 and CDR2 from the germline V gene are SGHVS and FNYEAQ. As DNA, the CDR3 is TGTGCCAGCAGCGTCCGACACGAGGCCGTTGGCACCATATATTTT. Protein product: CASSVRHEAVGTIYF.

This clone was observed a handful of times. The rearrangement links TRBV6-6 to TRBJ1-2; weak D call: TRBD1 (6 bases). This CDR3 has 16 residues. Germline V gene data show CDR1 as MNHNY and CDR2 as SVGAGI (reference sequence). V was shortened by 3 bases and J by 3 bases, with 17 bases between the two germline ends. CDR3 bases: TGTGCCAGCAGTTATTCCGGGGGCAGTAAAGACTATGGCTACACCTTC. It specifies CASSYSGGSKDYGYTF.

The chain joins TRBV19 to TRBJ1-3; D remains unclear. V shed 4 bases and J shed 2 bases, with 12 bases lying between them. This CDR3 has 15 residues. Germline assignment: CDR1 LNHDA and CDR2 SQIVND (reference sequence). This CDR3 is CASSTPTMTGNTIYF. DNA of the CDR3: TGTGCCAGTAGTACCCCGACTATGACTGGAAACACCATATATTTT.

J is TRBJ1-4 and V is TRBV30, with D perhaps TRBD1 (5 bases). CDR3 length equals 13 residues. V was shortened by 8 bases and J by 7 bases, with 17 bases between the two germline ends. The germline V gene encodes CDR1 GTSNPN and CDR2 SVGIG (reference sequence). CDR3 sequence: CALTGEWGEKLFF. As DNA, the CDR3 is TGTGCCCTTACGGGGGAATGGGGTGAAAAACTGTTTTTT.

The chain has TRBV7-3 and TRBJ2-7; no clear D gene. V lost 4 bases and J lost 4, with 20 bases in between. Germline V gene sequence: CDR1 SGHTA, CDR2 FQGTGA. There are 16 residues in the CDR3. In nucleotides, the CDR3 is TGTGCCAGCAGCTCCCCGGACGGACCCCTCGGTTACGAGCAGTACTTC. Translated, it gives CASSSPDGPLGYEQYF.

The chain recombines TRBV19 with TRBJ1-1; 7 positions agree with TRBD1. This CDR3 region has 13 residues. The trim removed 10 bases at V and 1 base at J, leaving 6 bases unmatched. Germline CDR1 and CDR2: LNHDA and SQIVND (reference sequence). The CDR3 bases are TGTGCCATCAGGGGGAGAGGGAACACTGAAGCTTTCTTT. Translating gives CAIRGRGNTEAFF.